This T cell receptor (beta chain) stems from a study of CD8 T cells in Susac syndrome. Negative isolation yielded CD8+ and CD4+ T cells; FACS enriched TEMRA cells. A quantity of 0.5 to 1 ug RNA underwent reverse transcription using random hexamers. A multiplex approach, immunoSEQ multiplex PCR, amplified TCR beta CDR3 across 54 Vbeta and 13 Jbeta. MiXCR was run by TCRdb on the immunoSEQ multiplex PCR reads, yielding one entry per CDR3 protein. The table includes 100,000 to 150,000 distinct CDR3 sequences, 90% to 95% detected once. The receptor comes from a human donor with multiple sclerosis. Input material: CD4+ T cells from PBMCs.

The CDR3: CASTQGFQETQYF. Written as DNA, the CDR3 is TGTGCCAGCACCCAGGGGTTCCAAGAGACCCAGTACTTC. The chain uses TRBV5-4 and TRBJ2-5, with D possibly matching TRBD1 (6 bases). V lost 6 bases to trimming and J lost 1 base, with 10 bases between them. The germline CDR1 and CDR2 sequences are SGHNT and YYREEE (reference sequence). The CDR3 has 13 amino acids.